This passage covers 32 T cell receptor beta chains from one sample sequenced in a study of human T cells and chemical hapten exposure. One entry per CDR3 protein, called by TCRdb with MiXCR from the RACE reads. The sample gives 95,000 to 130,000 distinct CDR3 sequences, 12% of which show up once; 1.1% to 1.5% is in the top ten. As to time point: patch test 1, 2 weeks after DPC sensitization. Treatment here: therapeutic diphenylcyclopropenone sensitization with weekly scalp DPC. The source material was whole blood, sampled in connection with sensitization to the hapten diphenylcyclopropenone (DPC). These receptors all come from a woman aged 45-59 years with alopecia areata. Some clones in this sample may be carry-over from other donors' samples.

This clonotype occurred many times. This chain connects TRBV11-2 to TRBJ1-1, with a tentative D call TRBD1 (5 bases). This CDR3 comprises 12 residues. Trimming took 5 bases from V and 7 from J, leaving 11 bases between them. Per the germline V gene, CDR1 is SGHAT and CDR2 is FQNNGV. CDR3 loop: CASSPGASEAFF. The CDR3 region has the DNA TGTGCCAGCAGCCCCGGGGCGAGTGAAGCTTTCTTT. Full variable domain (rest looked up from reference TRBV11-2 and TRBJ1-1): EAGVAQSPRYKIIEKRQSVAFWCNPISGHATLYWYQQILGQGPKLLIQFQNNGVVDDSQLPKDRFSAERLKGVDSTLKIQPAKLEDSAVYLCASSPGASEAFFGQGTRLTVV.

V gene TRBV5-1 combines with J gene TRBJ2-7; weak D call: TRBD1 (6 bases). V lost 5 bases to trimming and J lost 3 bases, with 15 bases between them. Germline CDR1 and CDR2: SGHRS and YFSETQ. The length of the CDR3 is 14 residues. CDR3 coding DNA: TGCGCCAGCAGACCCACAGGGTTCCTCTACGAGCAGTACTTC. It yields the protein CASRPTGFLYEQYF.

This chain connects TRBV7-6 to TRBJ2-3; no clear D. The CDR3 contains 12 residues. Germline CDR1 SGHVS, CDR2 FNYEAQ. Trimming left V 0 bases short and J 6 bases short, with 4 bases between. The CDR3 DNA reads TGTGCCAGCAGCTTAGCCGAGGATACGCAGTATTTT. Residues: CASSLAEDTQYF.

This clonotype was seen at least ten times. The chain uses TRBV18 and TRBJ1-6, with a possible D match to TRBD1 (5 bases). Deletions cut 4 bases from V and 6 bases from J, with 16 bases between. The CDR3 extends over 16 amino acids. The V gene's germline CDR1 is KGHSH and CDR2 LQKENI. CDR3 amino acids: CASSLTQDAGNSPLHF. CDR3 nucleotide sequence: TGTGCCAGCTCACTGACACAGGATGCGGGTAATTCACCCCTCCACTTT.

This clonotype has only a few counts. The V and J genes are TRBV5-1 and TRBJ1-1, with 11 bases lining up with TRBD1. Germline-derived CDR1 and CDR2 are SGHRS and YFSETQ. The CDR3 totals 14 residues. V dropped 4 bases and J dropped 5; count of bases not matched to a gene: 4. DNA for the CDR3: TGCGCCAGCAGCGCGGGGACAGGGGGAACTGAAGCTTTCTTT. It encodes CASSAGTGGTEAFF.

The V call is TRBV10-3, the J call TRBJ2-6, with D possibly matching TRBD2 (6 bases). The V end lost 9 bases, the J end lost 3 bases, and 9 bases lay between the germline ends. This CDR3 contains 13 residues. Germline V CDR1 and CDR2: ENHRY, SYGVKD. In DNA form, the CDR3 reads TGTGCCATAAATAGCGGTGGGGCCAACGTCCTGACTTTC. This gives the protein CAINSGGANVLTF.

The V call is TRBV18, the J call TRBJ1-1; D ambiguous. The V gene lost 1 base and the J gene lost 0 bases, with 6 bases spanning the gap. The CDR3 totals 14 residues. Germline-derived CDR1 and CDR2 are KGHSH and LQKENI. CDR3: CASSPQGMNTEAFF. The CDR3, as DNA: TGTGCCAGCTCACCACAGGGTATGAACACTGAAGCTTTCTTT.

This rearrangement joins TRBV3-1 to TRBJ2-7; D is unclear. Germline-derived CDR1 and CDR2 are LGHDT and YNNKEL (reference sequence). V lost 4 bases and J 6 bases, leaving 19 bases between the germline ends. There are 15 residues in the CDR3. This CDR3 reads CASSLQRTQIGEQYF. The CDR3 coding sequence is TGTGCCAGCAGCCTTCAGAGGACCCAAATCGGCGAGCAGTACTTC.

The chain couples TRBV28 to TRBJ1-3, with D unresolved. Trimming cost V 6 bases and J 0 bases, with 9 bases left between them. Germline CDR1 MDHEN, CDR2 SYDVKM. The CDR3 loop spans 14 amino acids. The CDR3 region is CASSLEHSGNTIYF. The CDR3 region has the DNA TGTGCCAGCAGCCTGGAACACTCTGGAAACACCATATATTTT.

Points on this clonotype: Since the CDR3 does not end with the conserved phenylalanine or tryptophan, this likely comes from a read error. V and J are TRBV5-1 and TRBJ1-5; D is possibly TRBD1 (5 bases). Per germline, CDR1 SGHRS and CDR2 YFSETQ. V lost 0 bases, J lost 0 bases, and 7 bases lay in between. The CDR3 is 15 amino acids. The CDR3 reads CASSLGQYSNQPQHL. DNA of the CDR3: TGCGCCAGCAGCTTGGGACAGTATAGCAATCAGCCCCAGCATTTA.

This sequence joins TRBV6-2 or TRBV6-3 and TRBJ2-7; D might be TRBD2 (6 bases). The CDR3 extends over 13 amino acids. CDR1 MNHEY and CDR2 SVGEGT come from the germline V gene. V lost 4 bases, J lost 6 bases, and 13 bases lay in between. Here the CDR3 reads CASSLGGSLEQYF. The CDR3 DNA is TGTGCCAGCAGTTTAGGAGGGTCTCTCGAGCAGTACTTC.

This clonotype was observed many times. The chain uses TRBV6-6 and TRBJ2-7; TRBD1 aligns across 7 bases. V shed 6 bases, J shed 0 bases, and the junction held 2 bases outside the gene matches. Germline loops: CDR1 MNHNY, CDR2 SVGAGI (reference sequence). The CDR3 has 13 residues. This CDR3 is CASSWDSSYEQYF. Written as DNA, the CDR3 is TGTGCCAGCAGCTGGGACAGCTCCTACGAGCAGTACTTC.

V is TRBV5-4 and J is TRBJ2-3, with 14 bases fitting TRBD2. Germline V gives CDR1 SGHNT, CDR2 YYREEE (reference sequence). V was pared by 9 bases and J by 2 bases, with 5 bases of the junction left unmatched. The CDR3 is made up of 15 amino acids. CDR3 protein: CATPGLAGDTDTQYF. CDR3 coding DNA: TGTGCCACCCCGGGACTAGCGGGGGACACAGATACGCAGTATTTT. Supplemented by reference TRBV5-4 and TRBJ2-3, the full variable domain reads ETGVTQSPTHLIKTRGQQVTLRCSSQSGHNTVSWYQQALGQGPQFIFQYYREEENGRGNFPPRFSGLQFPNYSSELNVNALELDDSALYLCATPGLAGDTDTQYFGPGTRLTVL.

Here the CDR3 DNA reads TGTGCCAGCAGCGTTTTAGCTGCACCCAATGAGCAGTTCTTC. Translating gives CASSVLAAPNEQFF. This chain links TRBV9 with TRBJ2-1; D remains unclear. CDR3 size: 14 residues. The V gene lost 2 bases and the J gene lost 6 bases, with 12 bases spanning the gap. Germline assignment: CDR1 SGDLS and CDR2 YYNGEE.

This chain uses TRBV2 with TRBJ2-7; no clear D gene. V was clipped by 3 bases and J by 1 base, with 13 bases between them. Per the germline V gene, CDR1 is SNHLY and CDR2 is FYNNEI. This CDR3 spans 15 amino acids. The CDR3 is CASSDGQGLSYEQYF. CDR3 coding DNA: TGTGCCAGCAGTGATGGGCAAGGTCTTTCCTACGAGCAGTACTTC.

The chain is built from TRBV5-5 and TRBJ2-7; D perhaps matches TRBD1 (5 bases). This CDR3 is 16 amino acids long. Germline loops: CDR1 SGHKS, CDR2 YYEKEE (reference sequence). Trimming took 0 bases from V and 5 from J, leaving 18 bases between them. CDR3 residues: CASSLERGDRRHEQYF. The CDR3 bases are TGTGCCAGCAGCTTGGAAAGGGGCGATCGACGTCACGAGCAGTACTTC.

This chain joins TRBV5-5 and TRBJ1-5; D perhaps matches TRBD1 (5 bases). CDR3 size: 16 residues. V lost 3 bases and J 1 base, leaving 14 bases between the germline ends. Germline V CDR1 and CDR2: SGHKS, YYEKEE (reference sequence). The CDR3 nucleotides read TGTGCCAGCAGCTCTCGAGGAGGGACGAGCAATCAGCCCCAGCATTTT. Translating it yields CASSSRGGTSNQPQHF.

In its sample, this clonotype was seen many times. V gene TRBV5-8 combines with J gene TRBJ2-3, with 10 nucleotides matching TRBD2. Germline V CDR1 and CDR2: SGHTS, YDEGEE. Trimming cost V 5 bases and J 3 bases; bases outside gene matches: 3. This CDR3 region has 14 residues. The CDR3 DNA reads TGTGCCAGCAGTCAGGGACTAGCGACAGATACGCAGTATTTT. Translating it yields CASSQGLATDTQYF. Combining the CDR3 with reference TRBV5-8 and TRBJ2-3 gives the whole variable domain EAGVTQSPTHLIKTRGQQATLRCSPISGHTSVYWYQQALGLGLQFLLWYDEGEERNRGNFPPRFSGRQFPNYSSELNVNALELEDSALYLCASSQGLATDTQYFGPGTRLTVL.

This sequence joins TRBV7-2 and TRBJ2-7, with D unresolved. Per germline, CDR1 SGHTA and CDR2 FQGNSA. CDR3 length: 12 residues. The V end lost 7 bases, the J end lost 0 bases, and 7 bases lay between the germline ends. CDR3 in DNA: TGTGCCAGCACCGCTACCTCCTACGAGCAGTACTTC. Residues: CASTATSYEQYF.

V is TRBV29-1 and J is TRBJ2-5; TRBD2 might be the D (6 bases). The V end lost 5 bases, the J end lost 1 base, and 11 bases lay between the germline ends. The CDR3 runs 13 residues. Germline V gives CDR1 SQVTM, CDR2 ANQGSEA. The CDR3 protein is CSVRRETQETQYF. The CDR3 nucleotides are TGCAGCGTTAGACGGGAGACCCAAGAGACCCAGTACTTC.

In this sample, this clonotype turned up a few times. The rearrangement links TRBV18 to TRBJ2-5, with TRBD2 identical over 9 bases. The CDR3 has 15 amino acids. The junction had 7 bases not matched to a gene; V was cut back by 3 bases and J by 5 bases. CDR1 and CDR2 (germline): KGHSH, LQKENI. CDR3 bases: TGTGCCAGCTCACCTCGGACTAGCGTGGGGGAGACCCAGTACTTC. Translated, it gives CASSPRTSVGETQYF.

The chain joins TRBV12-3 or TRBV12-4 to TRBJ2-7; D may be TRBD2 (5 bases). The CDR3 is made up of 13 amino acids. V lost 6 bases and J lost 3, with 12 bases in between. CDR3 nucleotide sequence: TGTGCCAGCAGCCTCACCCGGGGCTACGAGCAGTACTTC. It encodes CASSLTRGYEQYF.

In this sample, this clonotype turned up many times. V is TRBV12-3 or TRBV12-4 and J is TRBJ1-1; D is possibly TRBD1 (6 bases). V lost 7 bases and J lost 4, with 13 bases in between. This CDR3 is built from 13 residues. The CDR3 DNA sequence: TGTGCCAGCATTAAACAGGGTGTCACTGAAGCTTTCTTT. Translated: CASIKQGVTEAFF.

The genes are TRBV12-5 and TRBJ1-6; no firm D call. The CDR3 covers 13 residues. Germline CDR1 and CDR2: LGHNT and FRNRAP. The V gene lost 1 base and the J gene lost 9 bases, with 7 bases spanning the gap. CDR3 coding DNA: TGTGCTAGTGGTTTGGACCCTGGTTCACCCCTCCACTTT. The encoded protein is CASGLDPGSPLHF.

This clonotype was seen repeatedly, ten times or more. The chain uses TRBV5-6 and TRBJ2-5; D uncertain. CDR3 length equals 13 residues. Trimming removed 3 bases at V and 4 bases at J, with 10 bases between. Germline loops: CDR1 SGHDT, CDR2 YYEEEE. The CDR3 DNA reads as TGTGCCAGCAGCTACGGACGGGTAGAGACCCAGTACTTC. Its translation: CASSYGRVETQYF.

This clonotype came up a few times. The rearrangement uses TRBV7-6 and TRBJ2-3, with 10 bases aligning to TRBD2. The CDR3 sequence is 17 residues long. Germline V gene lookup returns CDR1 SGHVS and CDR2 FNYEAQ. V trimming: 5 bases; J trimming: 3 bases; junction bases outside the gene matches: 11. CDR3: CASSQSSSGSRTDTQYF. The CDR3 nucleotides read TGTGCCAGCAGCCAATCCTCTAGCGGGAGCCGGACAGATACGCAGTATTTT. The full variable domain, with the rest looked up from reference TRBV7-6 and TRBJ2-3, is GAGVSQSPRYKVTKRGQDVALRCDPISGHVSLYWYRQALGQGPEFLTYFNYEAQQDKSGLPNDRFSAERPEGSISTLTIQRTEQRDSAMYRCASSQSSSGSRTDTQYFGPGTRLTVL.

V usage is TRBV28 and J usage is TRBJ2-3; 12 bases agree with TRBD2. Germline CDR1 reads MDHEN; CDR2 reads SYDVKM. The CDR3 consists of 17 residues. J was trimmed by 6 bases and V by 5 bases; bases with no gene match: 12. This CDR3 reads CASSRASSGGARDTQYF. The CDR3 nucleotides are TGTGCCAGCAGTCGAGCCTCTAGCGGGGGGGCCCGGGATACGCAGTATTTT. The complete variable domain, with remaining parts taken from reference TRBV28 and TRBJ2-3, reads DVKVTQSSRYLVKRTGEKVFLECVQDMDHENMFWYRQDPGLGLRLIYFSYDVKMKEKGDIPEGYSVSREKKERFSLILESASTNQTSMYLCASSRASSGGARDTQYFGPGTRLTVL.

J is TRBJ2-3 and V is TRBV20-1; D possibly uses TRBD1 or TRBD2 (5 bases each). The CDR3 spans 13 residues. Germline V lookup: CDR1 DFQATT, CDR2 SNEGSKA (reference sequence). Deletions cut 2 bases from V and 1 base from J, with 7 bases between. CDR3 residues: CSARLGGTDTQYF. The CDR3 DNA reads as TGCAGTGCTAGATTGGGGGGCACAGATACGCAGTATTTT.

This clonotype was picked up many times. The chain uses TRBV7-9 and TRBJ2-7; D ambiguous. Trimming took off 0 bases at V and 2 bases at J, with 2 bases between the two ends. Germline V CDR1 and CDR2: SEHNR, FQNEAQ (reference sequence). This CDR3 is 12 amino acids long. CDR3 amino acids: CASSLAPYEQYF. In DNA, the CDR3 is TGTGCCAGCAGCTTAGCCCCCTACGAGCAGTACTTC.

This clonotype was observed a few times. The V call is TRBV28, the J call TRBJ2-1; the D is unclear. The CDR3 is made up of 14 amino acids. V was shortened by 6 bases and J by 2 bases, with 11 bases between the two germline ends. The germline V gene has CDR1 MDHEN and CDR2 SYDVKM. CDR3 region: CASRDADPYNEQFF. The CDR3 region has the DNA TGTGCCAGCAGGGACGCGGACCCCTACAATGAGCAGTTCTTC.

V and J are TRBV12-3 or TRBV12-4 and TRBJ1-1; D unclear. Trimming pared 2 bases from V and 3 bases from J, leaving 10 bases between. The CDR3 has 14 residues. CDR3: CASSLRADDTEAFF. In DNA form, the CDR3 reads TGTGCCAGCAGTTTACGGGCGGATGACACTGAAGCTTTCTTT.

The chain combines TRBV10-1 with TRBJ1-1; D ambiguous. Trimming removed 4 bases at V and 0 bases at J, with 9 bases between. CDR3 size: 14 residues. Germline values: CDR1 WNHNN, CDR2 SYGVQD (reference sequence). CDR3 protein: CASSASTLNTEAFF. CDR3 in DNA: TGCGCCAGCAGTGCAAGTACCTTGAACACTGAAGCTTTCTTT.